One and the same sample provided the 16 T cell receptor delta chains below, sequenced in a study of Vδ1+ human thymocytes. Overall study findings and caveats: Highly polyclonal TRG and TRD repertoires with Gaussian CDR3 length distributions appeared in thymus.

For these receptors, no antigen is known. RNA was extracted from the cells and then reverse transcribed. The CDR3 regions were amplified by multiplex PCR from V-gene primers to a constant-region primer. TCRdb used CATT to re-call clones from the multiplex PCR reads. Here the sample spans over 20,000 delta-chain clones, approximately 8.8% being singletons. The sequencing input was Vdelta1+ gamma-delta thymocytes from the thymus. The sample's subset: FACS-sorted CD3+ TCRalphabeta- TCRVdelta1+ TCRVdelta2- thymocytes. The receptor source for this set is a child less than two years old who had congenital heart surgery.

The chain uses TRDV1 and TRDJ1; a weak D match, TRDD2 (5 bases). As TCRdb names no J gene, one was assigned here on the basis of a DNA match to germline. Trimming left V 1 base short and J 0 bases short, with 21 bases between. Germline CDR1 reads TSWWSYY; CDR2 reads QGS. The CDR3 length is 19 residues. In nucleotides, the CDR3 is TGTGCTCTTGGGGAACGGCGGGCCTTCTCGTCCTGGTACACCGATAAACTCATCTTT. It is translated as CALGERRAFSSWYTDKLIF.

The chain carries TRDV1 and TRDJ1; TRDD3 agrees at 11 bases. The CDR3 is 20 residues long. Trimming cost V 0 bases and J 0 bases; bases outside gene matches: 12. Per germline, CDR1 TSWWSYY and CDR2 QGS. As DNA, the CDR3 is TGTGCTCTTGGGGAACTAGCAGCTGGGGGATACTTTAAGTACACCGATAAACTCATCTTT. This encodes CALGELAAGGYFKYTDKLIF.

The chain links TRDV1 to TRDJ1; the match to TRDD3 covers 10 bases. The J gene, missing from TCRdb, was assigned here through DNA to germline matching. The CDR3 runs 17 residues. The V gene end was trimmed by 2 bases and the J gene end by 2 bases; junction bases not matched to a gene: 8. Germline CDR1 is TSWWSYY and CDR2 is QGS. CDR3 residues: CALGEICAGDTTDKLIF. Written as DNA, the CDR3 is TGTGCTCTTGGGGAAATCTGCGCGGGGGATACGACCGATAAACTCATCTTT.

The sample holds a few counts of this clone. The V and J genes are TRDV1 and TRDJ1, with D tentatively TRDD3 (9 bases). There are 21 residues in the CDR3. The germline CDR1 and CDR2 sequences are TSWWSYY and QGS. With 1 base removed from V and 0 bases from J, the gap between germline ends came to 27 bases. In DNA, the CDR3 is TGTGCTCTTGGGGAACATCTTCCTACTTCGCTGGGGGATCAGGACACCGATAAACTCATCTTT. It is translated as CALGEHLPTSLGDQDTDKLIF.

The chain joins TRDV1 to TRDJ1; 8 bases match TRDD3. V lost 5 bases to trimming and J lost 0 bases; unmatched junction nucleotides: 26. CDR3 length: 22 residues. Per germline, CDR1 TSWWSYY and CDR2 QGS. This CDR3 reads CALGTTHYPVWGTRSYTDKLIF. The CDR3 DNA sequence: TGTGCTCTTGGGACAACACACTACCCCGTCTGGGGGACCCGGTCGTACACCGATAAACTCATCTTT.

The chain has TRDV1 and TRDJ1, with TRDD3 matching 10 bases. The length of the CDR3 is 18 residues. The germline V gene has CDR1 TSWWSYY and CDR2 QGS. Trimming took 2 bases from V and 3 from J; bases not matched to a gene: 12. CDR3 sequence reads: CALGEAEGGIRGSDKLIF. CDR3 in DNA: TGTGCTCTTGGGGAAGCCGAGGGGGGGATACGAGGGTCCGATAAACTCATCTTT.

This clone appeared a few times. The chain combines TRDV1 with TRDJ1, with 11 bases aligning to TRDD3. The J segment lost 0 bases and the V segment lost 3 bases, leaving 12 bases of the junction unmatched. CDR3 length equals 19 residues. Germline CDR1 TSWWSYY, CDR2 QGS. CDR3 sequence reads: CALGEREYWGIGDTDKLIF. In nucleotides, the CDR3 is TGTGCTCTTGGGGAGCGAGAGTACTGGGGGATAGGGGACACCGATAAACTCATCTTT.

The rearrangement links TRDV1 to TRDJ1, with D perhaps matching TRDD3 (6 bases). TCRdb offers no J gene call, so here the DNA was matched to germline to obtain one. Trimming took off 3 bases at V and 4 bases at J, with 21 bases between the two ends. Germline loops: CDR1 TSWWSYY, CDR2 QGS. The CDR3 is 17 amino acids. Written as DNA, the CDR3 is TGTGCTCTTGGGGAGGGGTGGCTGGGGAGGCCGGACGATAAACTCATCTTT. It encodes CALGEGWLGRPDDKLIF.

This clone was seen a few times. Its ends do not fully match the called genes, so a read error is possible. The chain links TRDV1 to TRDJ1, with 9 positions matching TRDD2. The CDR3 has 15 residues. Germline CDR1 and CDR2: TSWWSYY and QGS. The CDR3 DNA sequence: TGTGCCCTTGGGGAACGTCCTTCCTACGGCGTAGGACTCATCTTT. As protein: CALGERPSYGVGLIF.

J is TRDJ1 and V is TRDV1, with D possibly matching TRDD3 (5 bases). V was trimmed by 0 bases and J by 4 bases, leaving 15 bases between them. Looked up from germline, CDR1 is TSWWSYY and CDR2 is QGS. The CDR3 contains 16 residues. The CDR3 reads CALGELMGTTLDKLIF. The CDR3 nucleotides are TGTGCTCTTGGGGAACTCATGGGGACAACCCTCGATAAACTCATCTTT.

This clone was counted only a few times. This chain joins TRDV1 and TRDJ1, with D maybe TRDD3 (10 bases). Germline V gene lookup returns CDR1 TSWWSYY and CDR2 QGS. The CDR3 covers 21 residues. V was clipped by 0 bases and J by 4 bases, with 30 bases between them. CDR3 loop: CALGELVPSYGPGGYNDKLIF. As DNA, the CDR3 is TGTGCTCTTGGGGAACTAGTCCCTTCCTACGGCCCTGGGGGATATAACGATAAACTCATCTTT.

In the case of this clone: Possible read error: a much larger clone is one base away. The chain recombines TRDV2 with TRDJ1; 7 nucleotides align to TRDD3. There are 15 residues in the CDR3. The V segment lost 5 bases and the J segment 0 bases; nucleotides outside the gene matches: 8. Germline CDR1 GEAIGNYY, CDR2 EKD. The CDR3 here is CACGPYWGYTDKLIF. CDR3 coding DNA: TGTGCCTGTGGCCCGTACTGGGGATACACCGATAAACTCATCTTT.

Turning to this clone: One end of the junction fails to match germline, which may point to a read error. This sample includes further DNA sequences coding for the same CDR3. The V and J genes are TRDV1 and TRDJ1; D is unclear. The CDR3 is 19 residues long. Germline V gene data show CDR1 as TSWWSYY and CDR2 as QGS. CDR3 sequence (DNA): TGTGCTCTTGGGGAACCCGTCCTGTTCTGGAGGCAGTACACTGATAAACTCATCTTT. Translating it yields CALGEPVLFWRQYTDKLIF.

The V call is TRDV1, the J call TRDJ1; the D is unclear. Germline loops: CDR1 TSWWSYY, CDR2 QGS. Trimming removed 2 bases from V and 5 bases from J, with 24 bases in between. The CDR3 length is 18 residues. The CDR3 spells CALGELLRPLGDKDKLIF. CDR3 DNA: TGTGCTCTTGGGGAATTGTTGCGACCCTTAGGAGATAAGGATAAACTCATCTTT.

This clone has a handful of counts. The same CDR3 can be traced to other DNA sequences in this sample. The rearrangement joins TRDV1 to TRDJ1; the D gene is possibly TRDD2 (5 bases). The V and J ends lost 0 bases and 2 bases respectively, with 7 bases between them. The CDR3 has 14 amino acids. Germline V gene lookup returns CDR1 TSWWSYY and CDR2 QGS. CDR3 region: CALGELLPTDKLIF. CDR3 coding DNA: TGTGCTCTTGGGGAACTACTTCCAACCGATAAACTCATCTTT.

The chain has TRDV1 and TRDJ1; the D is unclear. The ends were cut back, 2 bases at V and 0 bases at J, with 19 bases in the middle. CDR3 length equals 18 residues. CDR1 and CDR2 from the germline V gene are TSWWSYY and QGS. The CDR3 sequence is CALGEFAHPHRYTDKLIF. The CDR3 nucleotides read TGTGCTCTTGGGGAATTCGCACACCCCCACAGGTACACCGATAAACTCATCTTT.